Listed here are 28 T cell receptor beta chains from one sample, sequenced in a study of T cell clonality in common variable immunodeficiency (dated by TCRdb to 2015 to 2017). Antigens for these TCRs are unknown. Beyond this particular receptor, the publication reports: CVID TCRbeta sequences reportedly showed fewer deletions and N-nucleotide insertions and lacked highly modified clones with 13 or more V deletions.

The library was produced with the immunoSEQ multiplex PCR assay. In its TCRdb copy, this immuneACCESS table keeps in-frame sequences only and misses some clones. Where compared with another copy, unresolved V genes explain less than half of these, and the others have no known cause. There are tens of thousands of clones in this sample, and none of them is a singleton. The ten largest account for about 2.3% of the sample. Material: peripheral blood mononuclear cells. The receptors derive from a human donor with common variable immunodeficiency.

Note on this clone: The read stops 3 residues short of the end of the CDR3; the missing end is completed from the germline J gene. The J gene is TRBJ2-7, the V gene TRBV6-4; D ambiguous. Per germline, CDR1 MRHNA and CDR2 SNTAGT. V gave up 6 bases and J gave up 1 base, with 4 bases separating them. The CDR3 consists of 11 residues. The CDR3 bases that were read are TGTGCCAGCAGCCAATCCTACGAG. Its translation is CASSQSYE. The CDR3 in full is CASSQSYEQYF.

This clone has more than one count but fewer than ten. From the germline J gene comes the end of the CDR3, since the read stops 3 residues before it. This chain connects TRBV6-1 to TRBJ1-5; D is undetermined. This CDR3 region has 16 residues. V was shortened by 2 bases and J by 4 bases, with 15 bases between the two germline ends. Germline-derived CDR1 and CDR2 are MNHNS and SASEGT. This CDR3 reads CASSELIGSPNQPQHF. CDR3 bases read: TGTGCCAGCAGTGAACTGATAGGGTCCCCAAATCAGCCC.

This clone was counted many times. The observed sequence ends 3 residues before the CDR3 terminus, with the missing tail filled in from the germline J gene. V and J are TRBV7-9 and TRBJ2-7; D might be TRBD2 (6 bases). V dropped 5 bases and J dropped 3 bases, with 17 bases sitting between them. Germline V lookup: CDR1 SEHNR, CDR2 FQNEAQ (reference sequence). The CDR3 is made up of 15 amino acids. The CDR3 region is CASSRVGGLNYEQYF. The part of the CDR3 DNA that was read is TGTGCCAGCAGCCGTGTCGGAGGGCTAAACTACGAG.

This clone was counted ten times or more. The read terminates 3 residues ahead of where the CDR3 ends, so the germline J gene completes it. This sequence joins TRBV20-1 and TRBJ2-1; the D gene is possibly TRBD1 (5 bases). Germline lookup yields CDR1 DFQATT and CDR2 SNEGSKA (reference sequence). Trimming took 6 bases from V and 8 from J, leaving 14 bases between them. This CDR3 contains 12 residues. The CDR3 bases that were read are TGCAGTGCCCCCCCAGGGCAGGATGAG. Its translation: CSAPPGQDE. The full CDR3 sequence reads CSAPPGQDEQFF.

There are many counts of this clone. The CDR3 DNA, read in part, is TGCGCCAGCAGGCGGGAGGGCTACAATGAG. Its protein is CASRREGYNE. The full CDR3 sequence reads CASRREGYNEQFF. The rearrangement links TRBV5-1 to TRBJ2-1; 9 nucleotides match TRBD2. The read ends 3 residues before the CDR3 terminus; that terminus is restored from the germline J gene. Trimming took 5 bases from V and 3 from J; bases not matched to a gene: 0. CDR3 length: 13 residues. Germline loops: CDR1 SGHRS, CDR2 YFSETQ.

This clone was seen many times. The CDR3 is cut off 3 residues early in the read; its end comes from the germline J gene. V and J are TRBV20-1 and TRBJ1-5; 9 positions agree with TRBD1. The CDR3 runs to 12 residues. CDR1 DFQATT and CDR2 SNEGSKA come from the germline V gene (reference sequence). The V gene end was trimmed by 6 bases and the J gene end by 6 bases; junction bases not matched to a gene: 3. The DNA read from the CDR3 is TGCAGTGCAACAGGGGGCTCTCAGCCC. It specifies CSATGGSQP. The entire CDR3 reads CSATGGSQPQHF.

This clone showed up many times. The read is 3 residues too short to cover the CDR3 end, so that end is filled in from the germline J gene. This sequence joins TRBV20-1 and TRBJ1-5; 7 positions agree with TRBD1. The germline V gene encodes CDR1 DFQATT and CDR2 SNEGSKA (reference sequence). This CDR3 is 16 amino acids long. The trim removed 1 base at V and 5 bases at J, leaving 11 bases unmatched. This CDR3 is CSARVLTTGRHQPQHF. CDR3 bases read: TGCAGTGCTAGAGTGCTGACGACAGGGCGGCATCAGCCC.

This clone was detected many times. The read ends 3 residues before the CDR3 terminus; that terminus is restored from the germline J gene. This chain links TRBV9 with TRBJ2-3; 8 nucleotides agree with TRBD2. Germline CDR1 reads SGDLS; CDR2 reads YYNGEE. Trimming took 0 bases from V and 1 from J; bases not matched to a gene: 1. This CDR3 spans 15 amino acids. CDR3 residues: CASSVEGLGTDTQYF. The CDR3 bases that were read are TGTGCCAGCAGCGTAGAGGGACTAGGCACAGATACG.

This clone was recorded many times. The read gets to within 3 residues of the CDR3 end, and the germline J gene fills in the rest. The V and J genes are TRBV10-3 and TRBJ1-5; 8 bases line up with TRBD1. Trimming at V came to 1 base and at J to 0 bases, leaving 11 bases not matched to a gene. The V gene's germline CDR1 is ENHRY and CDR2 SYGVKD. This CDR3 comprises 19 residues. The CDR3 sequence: CAISEWGAGGPYSNQPQHF. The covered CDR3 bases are TGTGCCATCAGTGAGTGGGGGGCAGGGGGCCCCTATAGCAATCAGCCC.

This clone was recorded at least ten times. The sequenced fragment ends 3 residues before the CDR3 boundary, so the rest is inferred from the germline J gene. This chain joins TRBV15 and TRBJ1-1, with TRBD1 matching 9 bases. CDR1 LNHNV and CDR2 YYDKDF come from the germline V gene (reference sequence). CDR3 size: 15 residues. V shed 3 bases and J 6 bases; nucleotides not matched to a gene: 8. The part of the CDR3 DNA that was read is TGTGCCACCAGCAGCGGGACAGGGAGTTGGGCTGAA. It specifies CATSSGTGSWAE. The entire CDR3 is CATSSGTGSWAEAFF.

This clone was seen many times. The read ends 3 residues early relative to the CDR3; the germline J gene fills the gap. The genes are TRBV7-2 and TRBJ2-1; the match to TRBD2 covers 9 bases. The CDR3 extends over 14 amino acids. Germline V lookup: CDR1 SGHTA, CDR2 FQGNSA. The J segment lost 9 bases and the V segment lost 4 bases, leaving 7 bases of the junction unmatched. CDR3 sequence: CASSSGTSFTEQFF. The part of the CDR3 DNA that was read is TGTGCCAGCAGCTCCGGGACTAGCTTCACTGAG.

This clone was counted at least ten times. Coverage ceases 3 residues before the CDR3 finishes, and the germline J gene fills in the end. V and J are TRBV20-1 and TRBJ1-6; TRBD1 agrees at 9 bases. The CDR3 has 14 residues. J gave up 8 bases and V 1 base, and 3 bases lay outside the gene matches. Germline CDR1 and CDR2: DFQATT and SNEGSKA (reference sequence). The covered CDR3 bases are TGCAGTGCTAGAGGGGACAGGGATTATTCACCC. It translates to CSARGDRDYSP. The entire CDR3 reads CSARGDRDYSPLHF.

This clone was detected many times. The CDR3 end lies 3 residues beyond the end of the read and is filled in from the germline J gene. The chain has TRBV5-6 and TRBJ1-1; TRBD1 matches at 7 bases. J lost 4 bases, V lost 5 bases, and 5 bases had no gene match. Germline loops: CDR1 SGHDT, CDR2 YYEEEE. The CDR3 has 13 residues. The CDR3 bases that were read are TGTGCCAGCAGATTCCAGGGGGTCACTGAA. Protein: CASRFQGVTE. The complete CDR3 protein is CASRFQGVTEAFF.

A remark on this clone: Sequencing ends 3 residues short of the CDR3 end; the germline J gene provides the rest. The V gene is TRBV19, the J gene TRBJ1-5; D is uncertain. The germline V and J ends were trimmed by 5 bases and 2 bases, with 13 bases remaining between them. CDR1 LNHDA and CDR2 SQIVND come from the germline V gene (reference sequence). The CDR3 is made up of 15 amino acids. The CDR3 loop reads CASSPEGSGNQPQHF. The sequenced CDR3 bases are TGTGCCAGTAGTCCCGAAGGGTCGGGCAATCAGCCC.

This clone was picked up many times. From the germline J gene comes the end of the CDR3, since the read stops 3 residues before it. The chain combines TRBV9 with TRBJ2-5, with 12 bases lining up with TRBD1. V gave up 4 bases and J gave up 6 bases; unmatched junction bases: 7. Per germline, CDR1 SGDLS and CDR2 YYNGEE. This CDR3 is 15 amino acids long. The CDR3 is CASSPGQGARKTQYF. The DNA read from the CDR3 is TGTGCCAGCAGCCCGGGACAGGGGGCCAGAAAGACC. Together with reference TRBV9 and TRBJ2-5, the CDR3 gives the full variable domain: DSGVTQTPKHLITATGQRVTLRCSPRSGDLSVYWYQQSLDQGLQFLIQYYNGEERAKGNILERFSAQQFPDLHSELNLSSLELGDSALYFCASSPGQGARKTQYFGPGTRLLVL.

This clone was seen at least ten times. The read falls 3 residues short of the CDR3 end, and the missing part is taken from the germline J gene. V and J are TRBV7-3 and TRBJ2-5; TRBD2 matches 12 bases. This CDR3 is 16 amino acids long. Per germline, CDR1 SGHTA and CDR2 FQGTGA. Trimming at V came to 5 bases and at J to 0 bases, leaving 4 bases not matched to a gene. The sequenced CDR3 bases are TGTGCCAGCAGCCCTGGGACTAGCGGGTACCAAGAGACC. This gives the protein CASSPGTSGYQET. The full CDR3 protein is CASSPGTSGYQETQYF. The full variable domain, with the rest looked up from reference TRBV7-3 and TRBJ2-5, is GAGVSQTPSNKVTEKGKYVELRCDPISGHTALYWYRQSLGQGPEFLIYFQGTGAADDSGLPNDRFFAVRPEGSVSTLKIQRTERGDSAVYLCASSPGTSGYQETQYFGPGTRLLVL.

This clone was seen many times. Partial CDR3 DNA: TGTGCCAGCAGCGTGGACCAGGTGTCACCC. Protein product: CASSVDQVSP. The whole CDR3 region reads CASSVDQVSPLHF. The chain employs TRBV5-4 and TRBJ1-6; D uncertain. Read data end 3 residues before the CDR3 end; the end is taken from the germline J gene. The CDR3 runs to 13 residues. Germline values: CDR1 SGHNT, CDR2 YYREEE (reference sequence). The V end lost 4 bases, the J end lost 10 bases, and 12 bases lay between the germline ends.

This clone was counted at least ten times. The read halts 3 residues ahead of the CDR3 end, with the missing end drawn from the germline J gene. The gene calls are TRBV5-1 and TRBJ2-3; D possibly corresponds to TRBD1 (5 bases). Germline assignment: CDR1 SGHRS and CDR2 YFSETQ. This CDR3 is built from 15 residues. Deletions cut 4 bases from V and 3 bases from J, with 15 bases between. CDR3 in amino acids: CASSRNIDSTDTQYF. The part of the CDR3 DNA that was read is TGCGCCAGCAGCCGGAACATAGACAGTACAGATACG.

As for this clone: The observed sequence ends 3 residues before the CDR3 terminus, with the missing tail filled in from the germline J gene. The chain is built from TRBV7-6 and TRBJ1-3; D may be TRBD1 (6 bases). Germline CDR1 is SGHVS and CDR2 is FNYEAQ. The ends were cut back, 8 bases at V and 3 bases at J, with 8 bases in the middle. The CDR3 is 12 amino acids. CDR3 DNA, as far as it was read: TGTGCCAGCGCAGGGGTTGGAAACACC. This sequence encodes CASAGVGNT. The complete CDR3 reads CASAGVGNTIYF.

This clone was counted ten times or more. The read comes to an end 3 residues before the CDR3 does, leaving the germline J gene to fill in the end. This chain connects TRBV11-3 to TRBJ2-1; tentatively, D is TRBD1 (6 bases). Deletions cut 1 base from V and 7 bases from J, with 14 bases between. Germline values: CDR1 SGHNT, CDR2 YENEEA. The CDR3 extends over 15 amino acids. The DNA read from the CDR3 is TGTGCCAGCAGCTTAGGAGGGGGTCAGGGAAATGAG. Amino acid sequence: CASSLGGGQGNE. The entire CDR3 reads CASSLGGGQGNEQFF.

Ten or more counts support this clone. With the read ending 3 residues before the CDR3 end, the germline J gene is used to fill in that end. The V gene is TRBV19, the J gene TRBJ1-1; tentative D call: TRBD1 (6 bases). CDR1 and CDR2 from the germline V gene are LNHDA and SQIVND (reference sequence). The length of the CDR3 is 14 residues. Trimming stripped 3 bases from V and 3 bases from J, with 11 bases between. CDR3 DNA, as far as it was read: TGTGCCAGTAGTATTCGCAAGGGGGACACTGAA. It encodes CASSIRKGDTE. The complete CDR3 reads CASSIRKGDTEAFF.

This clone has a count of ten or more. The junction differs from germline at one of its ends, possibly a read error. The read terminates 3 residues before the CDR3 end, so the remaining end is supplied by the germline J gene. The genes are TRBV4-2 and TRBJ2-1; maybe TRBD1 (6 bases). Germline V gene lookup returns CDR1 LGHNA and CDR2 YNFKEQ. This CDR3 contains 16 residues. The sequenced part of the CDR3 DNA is TGCGCCAGCAGCCAAGTTGTGGACAGACCCTACAATGAG. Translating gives CASSQVVDRPYNE. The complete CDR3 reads CASSQVVDRPYNEQFF.

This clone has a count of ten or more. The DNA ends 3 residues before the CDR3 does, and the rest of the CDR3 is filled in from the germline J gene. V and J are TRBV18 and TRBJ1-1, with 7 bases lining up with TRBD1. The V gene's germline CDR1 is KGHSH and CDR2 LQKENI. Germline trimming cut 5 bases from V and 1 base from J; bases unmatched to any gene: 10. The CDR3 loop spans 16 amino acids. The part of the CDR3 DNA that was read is TGTGCCAGCTCAATTTTGGGGACAGTTTCGAACACTGAA. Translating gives CASSILGTVSNTE. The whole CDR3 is CASSILGTVSNTEAFF.

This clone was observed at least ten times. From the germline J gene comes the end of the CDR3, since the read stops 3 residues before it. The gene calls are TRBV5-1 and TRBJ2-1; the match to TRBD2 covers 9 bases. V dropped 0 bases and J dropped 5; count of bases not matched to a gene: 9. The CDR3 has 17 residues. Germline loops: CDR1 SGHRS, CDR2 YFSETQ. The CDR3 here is CASSLVDPLAGNNEQFF. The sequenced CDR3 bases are TGCGCCAGCAGCTTGGTCGATCCGCTAGCGGGGAACAATGAG.

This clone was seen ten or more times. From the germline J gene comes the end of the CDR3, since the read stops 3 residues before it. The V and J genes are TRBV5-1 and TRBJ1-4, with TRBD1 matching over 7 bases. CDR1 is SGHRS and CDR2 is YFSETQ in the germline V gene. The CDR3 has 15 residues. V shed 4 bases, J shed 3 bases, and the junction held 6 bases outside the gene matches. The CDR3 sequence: CASSDPGQSNEKLFF. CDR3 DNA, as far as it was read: TGCGCCAGCAGCGATCCGGGACAGTCTAATGAAAAA.

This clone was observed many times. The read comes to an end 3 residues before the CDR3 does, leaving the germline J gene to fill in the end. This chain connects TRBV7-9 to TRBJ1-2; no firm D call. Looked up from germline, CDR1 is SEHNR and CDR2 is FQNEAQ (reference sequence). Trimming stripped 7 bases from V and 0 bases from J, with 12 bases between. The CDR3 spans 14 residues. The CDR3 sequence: CASTSRASNYGYTF. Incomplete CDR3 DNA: TGTGCCAGCACCTCAAGGGCTTCTAACTATGGC.

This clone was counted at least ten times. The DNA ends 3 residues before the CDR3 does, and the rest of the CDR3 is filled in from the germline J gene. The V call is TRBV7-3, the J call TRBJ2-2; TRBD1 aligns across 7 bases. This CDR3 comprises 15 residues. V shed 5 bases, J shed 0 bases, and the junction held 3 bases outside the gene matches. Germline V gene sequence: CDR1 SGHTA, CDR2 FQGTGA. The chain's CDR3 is CASSRDSSNTGELFF. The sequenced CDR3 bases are TGTGCCAGCAGCCGGGACAGCTCGAACACCGGGGAG.

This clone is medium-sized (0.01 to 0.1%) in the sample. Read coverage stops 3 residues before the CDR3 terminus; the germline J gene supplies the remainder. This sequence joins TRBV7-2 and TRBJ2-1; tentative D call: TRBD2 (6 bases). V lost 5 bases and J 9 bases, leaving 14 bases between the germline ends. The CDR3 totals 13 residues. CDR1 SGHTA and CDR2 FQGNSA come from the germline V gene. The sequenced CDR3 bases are TGTGCCAGCAGCGCGGGGCAAAGAACTGAG. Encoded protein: CASSAGQRTE. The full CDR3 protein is CASSAGQRTEQFF.